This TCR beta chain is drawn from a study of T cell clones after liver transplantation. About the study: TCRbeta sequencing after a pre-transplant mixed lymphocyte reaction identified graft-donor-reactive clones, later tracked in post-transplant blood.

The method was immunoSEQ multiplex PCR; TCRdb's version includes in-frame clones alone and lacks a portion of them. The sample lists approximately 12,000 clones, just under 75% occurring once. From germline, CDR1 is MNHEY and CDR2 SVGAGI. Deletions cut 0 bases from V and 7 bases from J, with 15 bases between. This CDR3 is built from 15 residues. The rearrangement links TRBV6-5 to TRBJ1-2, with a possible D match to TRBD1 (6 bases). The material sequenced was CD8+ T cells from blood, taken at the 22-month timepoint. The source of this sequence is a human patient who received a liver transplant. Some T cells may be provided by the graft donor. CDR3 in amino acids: CASSYSTAGARGYTF. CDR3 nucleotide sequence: TGTGCCAGCAGTTACTCGACGGCAGGGGCTCGTGGCTACACCTTC.